The 30 T cell receptor beta chains below were found in one sample sequenced in a study of blood T cell repertoires in COVID-19. Only in-frame clones appear in the TCRdb table, and some are missing; sequencing was by immunoSEQ multiplex PCR. The sample shows 130,000 to 150,000 clones, about 84% of them seen only once. The sequencing sample was made of peripheral blood. The source of these receptors is a man aged 55 to 70 with active or convalescent COVID-19.

Of note for this clone: At one of its ends the junction is not consistent with the germline gene, which may arise from a read error. J is TRBJ1-2 and V is TRBV20-1; D is ambiguous. Germline lookup yields CDR1 DFQATT and CDR2 SNEGSKA (reference sequence). The CDR3 runs 9 residues. CDR3 loop: CSAVAHLGF. The CDR3 region has the DNA TGCAGTGCCGTAGCCCACTTGGGCTTC.

The chain combines TRBV7-9 with TRBJ2-4; TRBD1 might be the D (5 bases). Trimming took 3 bases from V and 0 from J, leaving 15 bases between them. CDR1 and CDR2 from the germline V gene are SEHNR and FQNEAQ (reference sequence). The length of the CDR3 is 17 residues. The CDR3 is CASSFPPQGLAKNIQYF. The CDR3 DNA reads TGTGCCAGCAGCTTTCCCCCCCAGGGCCTAGCCAAAAACATTCAGTACTTC. The entire variable domain, with the rest obtained from reference TRBV7-9 and TRBJ2-4, is as follows: DTGVSQNPRHKITKRGQNVTFRCDPISEHNRLYWYRQTLGQGPEFLTYFQNEAQLEKSRLLSDRFSAERPKGSFSTLEIQRTEQGDSAMYLCASSFPPQGLAKNIQYFGAGTRLSVL.

V usage is TRBV19 and J usage is TRBJ2-4; 10 bases agree with TRBD1. The V segment lost 5 bases and the J segment 3 bases; nucleotides outside the gene matches: 1. CDR1 LNHDA and CDR2 SQIVND come from the germline V gene (reference sequence). This CDR3 region has 14 residues. CDR3 residues: CASSGQGVKNIQYF. The CDR3 DNA reads as TGTGCCAGTAGTGGACAGGGGGTCAAAAACATTCAGTACTTC. Filled out from reference TRBV19 and TRBJ2-4, the complete variable domain reads DGGITQSPKYLFRKEGQNVTLSCEQNLNHDAMYWYRQDPGQGLRLIYYSQIVNDFQKGDIAEGYSVSREKKESFPLTVTSAQKNPTAFYLCASSGQGVKNIQYFGAGTRLSVL.

The chain links TRBV10-3 to TRBJ1-1, with D uncertain. The germline V gene encodes CDR1 ENHRY and CDR2 SYGVKD. The V and J ends lost 5 bases and 1 base respectively, with 8 bases between them. The CDR3 contains 13 residues. CDR3 nucleotide sequence: TGTGCCATCAGTCGGACTCCGAACACTGAAGCTTTCTTT. Protein: CAISRTPNTEAFF.

The CDR3 reads CASSSSSYNEQFF. CDR3 bases: TGTGCCAGCAGCTCATCCTCCTACAATGAGCAGTTCTTC. The J gene is TRBJ2-1, the V gene TRBV7-3; D uncertain. The CDR3 extends over 13 amino acids. The V and J ends lost 4 bases and 0 bases respectively, with 4 bases between them. Germline loops: CDR1 SGHTA, CDR2 FQGTGA.

V is TRBV7-3 and J is TRBJ2-5; TRBD1 aligns across 11 bases. V shed 5 bases, J shed 2 bases, and the junction held 4 bases outside the gene matches. The CDR3 contains 15 residues. Germline V gene sequence: CDR1 SGHTA, CDR2 FQGTGA. CDR3 sequence: CASSPDRGRQETQYF. The CDR3 region has the DNA TGTGCCAGCAGCCCGGACAGGGGGCGGCAAGAGACCCAGTACTTC.

The V call is TRBV7-2, the J call TRBJ2-6; no clear D. In germline, CDR1 is SGHTA, CDR2 FQGNSA. Deletions cut 3 bases from V and 4 bases from J, with 4 bases between. The CDR3 sequence is 13 residues long. The CDR3 sequence: CASSFRGANVLTF. In nucleotides, the CDR3 is TGTGCCAGCAGCTTTAGAGGGGCCAACGTCCTGACTTTC.

The chain employs TRBV28 and TRBJ1-1; 9 bases map to TRBD1. The CDR3 runs 15 residues. Germline values: CDR1 MDHEN, CDR2 SYDVKM. Trimming cost V 7 bases and J 5 bases; bases outside gene matches: 11. CDR3 in amino acids: CASNPFGTGRTEAFF. The CDR3 bases are TGTGCCAGCAACCCTTTCGGGACAGGGAGAACTGAAGCTTTCTTT.

The chain combines TRBV5-1 with TRBJ2-6, with TRBD2 as a possible D gene (5 bases). The V end was cut by 3 bases, the J end by 4 bases, with 23 bases between. Germline-derived CDR1 and CDR2 are SGHRS and YFSETQ. CDR3 length: 19 amino acids. The CDR3 loop is CASSWRIVGLARGANVLTF. The CDR3 DNA follows: TGCGCCAGCAGCTGGAGGATAGTAGGGCTAGCTAGAGGGGCCAACGTCCTGACTTTC.

The genes are TRBV5-1 and TRBJ2-5, with 10 bases aligning to TRBD2. J lost 3 bases, V lost 7 bases, and 6 bases had no gene match. CDR3 length equals 14 residues. Per the germline V gene, CDR1 is SGHRS and CDR2 is YFSETQ. As DNA, the CDR3 is TGCGCCAGCCGCGGACTAGCGGAGGAAGAGACCCAGTACTTC. Translated: CASRGLAEEETQYF.

This chain joins TRBV18 and TRBJ1-4, with D maybe TRBD1 (6 bases). The length of the CDR3 is 14 residues. Germline CDR1 KGHSH, CDR2 LQKENI. Trimming removed 5 bases from V and 6 bases from J, with 13 bases in between. CDR3 sequence: CASSAQPGDEKLFF. The DNA of the CDR3 is TGTGCCAGCTCAGCGCAACCAGGGGATGAAAAACTGTTTTTT.

The chain joins TRBV25-1 to TRBJ2-7; 8 positions agree with TRBD2. Germline assignment: CDR1 MGHDK and CDR2 SYGVNS. Unmatched junction bases numbered 6, after V lost 10 bases and J lost 1 base. CDR3 length: 13 amino acids. CDR3 protein: CATTGGSSYEQYF. The CDR3, as DNA: TGTGCCACCACGGGGGGGAGTTCCTACGAGCAGTACTTC.

The rearrangement uses TRBV28 and TRBJ2-7, with 11 bases lining up with TRBD1. J was trimmed by 7 bases and V by 5 bases; bases with no gene match: 10. CDR1 is MDHEN and CDR2 is SYDVKM in the germline V gene. The CDR3 totals 15 residues. CDR3 region: CASSLLDRGQGEQYF. For the CDR3, the DNA is TGTGCCAGCAGTCTACTGGACAGGGGGCAGGGGGAGCAGTACTTC.

The CDR3 DNA sequence: TGTGCCAGCGCGACGAGAGGGTCGCTAAACATTCAGTACTTC. This encodes CASATRGSLNIQYF. V and J are TRBV5-4 and TRBJ2-4; D is possibly TRBD2 (5 bases). Trimming cost V 7 bases and J 6 bases, with 17 bases left between them. Germline V gene lookup returns CDR1 SGHNT and CDR2 YYREEE (reference sequence). The CDR3 is 14 amino acids. Looking up the rest from reference TRBV5-4 and TRBJ2-4 gives the full variable domain: ETGVTQSPTHLIKTRGQQVTLRCSSQSGHNTVSWYQQALGQGPQFIFQYYREEENGRGNFPPRFSGLQFPNYSSELNVNALELDDSALYLCASATRGSLNIQYFGAGTRLSVL.

J is TRBJ2-2 and V is TRBV7-9; 14 positions match TRBD2. The CDR3 is 18 amino acids. Per the germline V gene, CDR1 is SEHNR and CDR2 is FQNEAQ (reference sequence). J was trimmed by 7 bases and V by 2 bases; bases with no gene match: 9. The CDR3 is CASSLIPGLAGVGGELFF. Written as DNA, the CDR3 is TGTGCCAGCAGCTTAATCCCGGGACTAGCGGGAGTTGGCGGGGAGCTGTTTTTT.

This chain links TRBV7-9 with TRBJ2-1; D is possibly TRBD1 (6 bases). The V and J ends lost 4 bases and 0 bases respectively, with 10 bases between them. Germline CDR1 SEHNR, CDR2 FQNEAQ (reference sequence). This CDR3 spans 15 amino acids. In nucleotides, the CDR3 is TGTGCCAGCAGCTCCCGGGACAACTCCTACAATGAGCAGTTCTTC. Its translation is CASSSRDNSYNEQFF. Based on the CDR3 plus reference TRBV7-9 and TRBJ2-1, the full variable domain is DTGVSQNPRHKITKRGQNVTFRCDPISEHNRLYWYRQTLGQGPEFLTYFQNEAQLEKSRLLSDRFSAERPKGSFSTLEIQRTEQGDSAMYLCASSSRDNSYNEQFFGPGTRLTVL.

The V call is TRBV5-6, the J call TRBJ2-5; 8 bases align to TRBD2. The V gene's germline CDR1 is SGHDT and CDR2 YYEEEE. The J segment lost 5 bases and the V segment lost 0 bases, leaving 12 bases of the junction unmatched. The CDR3 spans 17 residues. The CDR3 DNA reads as TGTGCCAGCAGCTTGGTAATAGCGGGACATCGAACTGAGACCCAGTACTTC. Its protein product is CASSLVIAGHRTETQYF.

This clone was detected only once. CDR3 region: CATSSPQGAVGYTF. CDR3 nucleotides: TGTGCCACCAGCAGCCCCCAGGGGGCCGTTGGCTACACCTTC. The rearrangement links TRBV15 to TRBJ1-2; 8 nucleotides line up with TRBD1. The CDR3 extends over 14 amino acids. CDR1 is LNHNV, CDR2 YYDKDF, per germline (reference sequence). The J segment lost 7 bases and the V segment lost 3 bases, leaving 7 bases of the junction unmatched.

In its sample, this clone was seen once. The rearrangement uses TRBV7-7 and TRBJ2-7; a weak D match, TRBD2 (5 bases). Germline-derived CDR1 and CDR2 are SSHAT and FNYEAQ (reference sequence). The CDR3 totals 14 residues. V lost 1 base, J lost 3 bases, and 10 bases lay in between. CDR3 loop: CASSLGQEGYEQYF. Here the CDR3 DNA reads TGTGCCAGCAGCTTAGGGCAAGAGGGCTACGAGCAGTACTTC.

This clone occurred once. The V call is TRBV5-4, the J call TRBJ2-1, with 14 nucleotides matching TRBD2. V shed 9 bases, J shed 12 bases, and the junction held 8 bases outside the gene matches. Germline CDR1 reads SGHNT; CDR2 reads YYREEE (reference sequence). The CDR3 length is 13 residues. In nucleotides, the CDR3 is TGTGCCATAGGGACTAGCGGGAGTGTTGCGCAGTTCTTC. It is translated as CAIGTSGSVAQFF.

The chain couples TRBV9 to TRBJ2-7; 7 nucleotides match TRBD1. The CDR3 is 18 amino acids. Germline lookup yields CDR1 SGDLS and CDR2 YYNGEE. The ends lost 0 bases at V and 1 base at J; junction bases unmatched: 13. Written as DNA, the CDR3 is TGTGCCAGCAGCGTAGGCCTCTCCGACAGGGACCTTTCCTACGAGCAGTACTTC. It encodes CASSVGLSDRDLSYEQYF.

The rearrangement joins TRBV2 to TRBJ1-2; 9 positions agree with TRBD1. Germline assignment: CDR1 SNHLY and CDR2 FYNNEI. This CDR3 is built from 13 residues. The V segment lost 5 bases and the J segment 5 bases; nucleotides outside the gene matches: 3. In nucleotides, the CDR3 is TGTGCCAGCAGTTCCGACAGGGGGTATGGCTACACCTTC. It codes for CASSSDRGYGYTF.

The V call is TRBV7-3, the J call TRBJ2-1; 8 bases fit TRBD2. The germline V gene encodes CDR1 SGHTA and CDR2 FQGTGA. The CDR3 sequence is 14 residues long. V lost 5 bases and J lost 4; bases outside the gene matches: 4. The CDR3 sequence: CASSPTSAYNEQFF. CDR3 DNA: TGTGCCAGCAGCCCGACTAGCGCGTACAATGAGCAGTTCTTC. Full variable domain (remainder filled in from reference TRBV7-3 and TRBJ2-1): GAGVSQTPSNKVTEKGKYVELRCDPISGHTALYWYRQSLGQGPEFLIYFQGTGAADDSGLPNDRFFAVRPEGSVSTLKIQRTERGDSAVYLCASSPTSAYNEQFFGPGTRLTVL.

The table lists this clone with a few counts. The chain has TRBV29-1 and TRBJ1-5; possible D gene TRBD1, 6 bases. Germline CDR1 reads SQVTM; CDR2 reads ANQGSEA. V gave up 4 bases and J gave up 4 bases, with 11 bases separating them. CDR3 length: 13 residues. The CDR3 region is CSVVGGPNQPQHF. The CDR3 DNA follows: TGCAGCGTTGTTGGGGGCCCAAATCAGCCCCAGCATTTT.

V is TRBV7-8 and J is TRBJ2-2; no definite D call. Germline-derived CDR1 and CDR2 are SGHVS and FQNEAQ. Trimming shortened V by 5 bases and J by 6 bases, and 7 bases separated the two germline ends. The CDR3 is 12 residues long. CDR3 nucleotide sequence: TGTGCCAGCAGCCTCCCGGCCGGGGAGCTGTTTTTT. Amino acid sequence: CASSLPAGELFF.

The chain employs TRBV20-1 and TRBJ2-7; D possibly corresponds to TRBD2 (6 bases). The CDR3 is 11 residues long. Deletions cut 0 bases from V and 11 bases from J, with 11 bases between. Germline loops: CDR1 DFQATT, CDR2 SNEGSKA (reference sequence). The CDR3 DNA follows: TGCAGTGCTAGAGATGTACCTAGCGAGTACTTC. It is translated as CSARDVPSEYF.

The gene calls are TRBV27 and TRBJ1-6; TRBD1 matches 7 bases. Germline trimming cut 6 bases from V and 7 bases from J; bases unmatched to any gene: 12. CDR1 MNHEY and CDR2 SMNVEV come from the germline V gene (reference sequence). The CDR3 covers 16 residues. CDR3 bases: TGTGCCAGCAGCATGGGACCGACAGGGACGAATTCACCCCTCCACTTT. Translation: CASSMGPTGTNSPLHF.

The V and J genes are TRBV2 and TRBJ2-3; maybe TRBD1 (5 bases). The germline V and J ends were trimmed by 8 bases and 2 bases, with 5 bases remaining between them. The CDR3 sequence is 11 residues long. The germline gives CDR1 SNHLY, CDR2 FYNNEI. Written as DNA, the CDR3 is TGTGCCAGCGGGGCCACAGATACGCAGTATTTT. Protein sequence: CASGATDTQYF.

V and J are TRBV19 and TRBJ2-5; weak D call: TRBD1 (6 bases). V lost 3 bases and J 6 bases, leaving 11 bases between the germline ends. There are 13 residues in the CDR3. Germline lookup yields CDR1 LNHDA and CDR2 SQIVND (reference sequence). Here the CDR3 reads CASSIQGLKTQYF. Here the CDR3 DNA reads TGTGCCAGTAGTATCCAGGGGTTGAAGACCCAGTACTTC.

This clone is a singleton in its sample. The chain couples TRBV9 to TRBJ1-5, with 9 bases matching TRBD1. The CDR3 covers 15 residues. Germline V gene sequence: CDR1 SGDLS, CDR2 YYNGEE. V lost 3 bases, J lost 6 bases, and 7 bases stayed unmatched. The DNA of the CDR3 is TGTGCCAGCAGCGCGGGACAGGGACTAACTCAGCCCCAGCATTTT. This codes for CASSAGQGLTQPQHF.